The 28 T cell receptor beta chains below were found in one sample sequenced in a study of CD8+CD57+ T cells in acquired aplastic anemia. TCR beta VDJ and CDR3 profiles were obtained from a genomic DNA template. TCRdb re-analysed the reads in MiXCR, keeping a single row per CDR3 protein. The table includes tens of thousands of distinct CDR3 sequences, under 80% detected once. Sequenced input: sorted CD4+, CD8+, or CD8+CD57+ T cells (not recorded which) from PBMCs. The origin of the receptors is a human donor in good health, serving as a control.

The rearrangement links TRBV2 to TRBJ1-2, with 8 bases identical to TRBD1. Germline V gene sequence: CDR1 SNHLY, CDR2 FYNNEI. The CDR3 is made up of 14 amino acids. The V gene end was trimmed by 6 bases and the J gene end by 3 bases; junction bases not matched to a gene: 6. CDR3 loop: CASSPQGGYYGYTF. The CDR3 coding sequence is TGTGCCAGCAGCCCACAGGGGGGATACTATGGCTACACCTTC. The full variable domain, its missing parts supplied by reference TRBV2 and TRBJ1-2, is EPEVTQTPSHQVTQMGQEVILRCVPISNHLYFYWYRQILGQKVEFLVSFYNNEISEKSEIFDDQFSVERPDGSNFTLKIRSTKLEDSAMYFCASSPQGGYYGYTFGSGTRLTVV.

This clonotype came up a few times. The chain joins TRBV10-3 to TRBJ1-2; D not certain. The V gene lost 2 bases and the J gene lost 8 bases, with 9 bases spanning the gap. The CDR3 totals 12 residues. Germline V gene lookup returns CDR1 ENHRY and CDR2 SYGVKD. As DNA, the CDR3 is TGTGCCATCAGTGAGGTGGGCGACGGCTACACCTTC. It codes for CAISEVGDGYTF.

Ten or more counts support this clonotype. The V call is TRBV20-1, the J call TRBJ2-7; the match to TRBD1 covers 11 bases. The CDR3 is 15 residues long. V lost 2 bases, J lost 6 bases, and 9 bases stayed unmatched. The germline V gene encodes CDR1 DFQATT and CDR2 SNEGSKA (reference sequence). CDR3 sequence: CSARNPGQGGVEQYF. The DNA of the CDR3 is TGCAGTGCTAGAAACCCGGGACAGGGGGGCGTCGAGCAGTACTTC.

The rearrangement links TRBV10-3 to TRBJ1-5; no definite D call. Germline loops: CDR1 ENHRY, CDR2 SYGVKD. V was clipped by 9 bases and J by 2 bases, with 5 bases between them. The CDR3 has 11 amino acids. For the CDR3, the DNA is TGTGCCATGGCAGGCAATCAGCCCCAGCATTTT. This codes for CAMAGNQPQHF.

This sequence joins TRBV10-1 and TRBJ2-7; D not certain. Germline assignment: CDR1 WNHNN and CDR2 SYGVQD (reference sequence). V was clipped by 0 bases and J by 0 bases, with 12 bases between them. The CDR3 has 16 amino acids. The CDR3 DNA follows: TGCGCCAGCAGTGAGTCGAGATCCAGATCCTCCTACGAGCAGTACTTC. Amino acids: CASSESRSRSSYEQYF.

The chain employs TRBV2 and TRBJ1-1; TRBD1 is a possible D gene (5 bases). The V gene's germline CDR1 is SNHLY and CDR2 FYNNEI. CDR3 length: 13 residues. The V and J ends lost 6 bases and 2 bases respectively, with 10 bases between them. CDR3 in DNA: TGTGCCAGCAGCGCAGACAGTAACACTGAAGCTTTCTTT. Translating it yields CASSADSNTEAFF. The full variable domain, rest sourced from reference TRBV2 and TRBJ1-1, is EPEVTQTPSHQVTQMGQEVILRCVPISNHLYFYWYRQILGQKVEFLVSFYNNEISEKSEIFDDQFSVERPDGSNFTLKIRSTKLEDSAMYFCASSADSNTEAFFGQGTRLTVV.

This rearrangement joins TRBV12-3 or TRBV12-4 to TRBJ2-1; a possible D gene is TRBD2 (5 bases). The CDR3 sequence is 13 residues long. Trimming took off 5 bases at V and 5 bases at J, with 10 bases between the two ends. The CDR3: CASSDDGNNEQFF. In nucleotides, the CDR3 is TGTGCCAGCAGTGACGACGGGAACAATGAGCAGTTCTTC.

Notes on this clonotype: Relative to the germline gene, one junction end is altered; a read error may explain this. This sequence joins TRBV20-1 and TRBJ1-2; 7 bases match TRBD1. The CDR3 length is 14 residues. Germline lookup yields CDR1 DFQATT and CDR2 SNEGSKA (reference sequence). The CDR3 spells CSAREDRVDYGHTF. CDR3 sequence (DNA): TGCAGTGCTAGAGAAGACAGGGTCGACTATGGCCACACCTTC.

CDR3 region: CATSELGGYTF. The CDR3 DNA reads as TGTGCCACCAGTGAACTGGGGGGCTACACCTTC. V gene TRBV24-1 combines with J gene TRBJ1-2, with unresolved D. This CDR3 is 11 amino acids long. The germline V gene has CDR1 KGHDR and CDR2 SFDVKD. The ends were cut back, 4 bases at V and 8 bases at J, with 7 bases in the middle.

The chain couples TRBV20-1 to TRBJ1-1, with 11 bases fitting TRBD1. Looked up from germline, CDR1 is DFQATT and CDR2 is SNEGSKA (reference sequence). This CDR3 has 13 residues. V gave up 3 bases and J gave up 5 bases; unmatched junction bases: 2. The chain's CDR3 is CSARGQGVTEAFF. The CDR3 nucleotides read TGCAGTGCTAGGGGACAGGGGGTTACTGAAGCTTTCTTT.

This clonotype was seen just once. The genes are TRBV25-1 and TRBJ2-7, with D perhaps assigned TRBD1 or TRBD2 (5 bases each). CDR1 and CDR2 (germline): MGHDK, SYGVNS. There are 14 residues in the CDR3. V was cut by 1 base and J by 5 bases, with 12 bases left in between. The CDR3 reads CASSESGAEDEQYF. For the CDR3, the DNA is TGTGCCAGCAGTGAATCCGGGGCGGAGGACGAGCAGTACTTC.

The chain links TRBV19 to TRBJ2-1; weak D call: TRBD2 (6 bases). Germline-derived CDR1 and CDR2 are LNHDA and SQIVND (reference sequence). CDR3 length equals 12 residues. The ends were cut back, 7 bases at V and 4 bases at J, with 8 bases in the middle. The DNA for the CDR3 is TGTGCCAGTAATAGCGGATACAATGAGCAGTTCTTC. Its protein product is CASNSGYNEQFF.

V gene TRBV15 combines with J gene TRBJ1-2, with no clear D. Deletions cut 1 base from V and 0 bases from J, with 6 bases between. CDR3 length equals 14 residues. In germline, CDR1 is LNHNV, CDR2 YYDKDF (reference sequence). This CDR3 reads CATSRARTNYGYTF. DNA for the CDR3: TGTGCCACCAGCAGAGCCAGAACTAACTATGGCTACACCTTC.

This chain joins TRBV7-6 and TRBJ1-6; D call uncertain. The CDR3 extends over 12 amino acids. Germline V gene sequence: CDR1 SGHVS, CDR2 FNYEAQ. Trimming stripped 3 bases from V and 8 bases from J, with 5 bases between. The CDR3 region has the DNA TGTGCCAGCAGCTTGGGAGATTCACCCCTCCACTTT. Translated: CASSLGDSPLHF.

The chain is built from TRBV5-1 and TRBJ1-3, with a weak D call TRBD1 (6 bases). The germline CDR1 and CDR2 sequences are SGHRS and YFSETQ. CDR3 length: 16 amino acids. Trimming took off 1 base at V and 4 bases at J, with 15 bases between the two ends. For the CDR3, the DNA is TGCGCCAGCAGCTTGAACCCGGGGGCGAAGGGAAACACCATATATTTT. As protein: CASSLNPGAKGNTIYF.

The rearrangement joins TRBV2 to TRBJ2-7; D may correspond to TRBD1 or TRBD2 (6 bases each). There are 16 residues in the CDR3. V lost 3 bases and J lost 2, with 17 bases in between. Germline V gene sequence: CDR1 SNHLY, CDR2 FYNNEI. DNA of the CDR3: TGTGCCAGCAGTGAGGGGGCTGGAAGGAGGGCCTACGAGCAGTACTTC. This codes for CASSEGAGRRAYEQYF.

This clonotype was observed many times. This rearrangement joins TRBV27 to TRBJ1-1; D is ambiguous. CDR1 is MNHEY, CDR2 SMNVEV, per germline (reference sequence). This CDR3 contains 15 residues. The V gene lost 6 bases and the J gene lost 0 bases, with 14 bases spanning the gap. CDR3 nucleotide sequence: TGTGCCAGCAGGATTGCGAGTTTCGTGAACACTGAAGCTTTCTTT. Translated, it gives CASRIASFVNTEAFF.

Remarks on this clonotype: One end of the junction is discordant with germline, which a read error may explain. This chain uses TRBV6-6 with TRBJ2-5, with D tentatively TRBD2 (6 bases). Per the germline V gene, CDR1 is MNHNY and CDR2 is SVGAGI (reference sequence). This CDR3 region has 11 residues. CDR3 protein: CASSHRGTQYF. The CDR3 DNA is TGTGCCAGCAGCCACCGCGGGACCCAGTACTTT.

The CDR3 is CAITKDRNSYNEQFF. CDR3 sequence (DNA): TGTGCCATCACCAAGGACAGGAACTCCTACAATGAGCAGTTCTTC. The chain joins TRBV10-3 to TRBJ2-1; 7 nucleotides align to TRBD1. Germline values: CDR1 ENHRY, CDR2 SYGVKD. Germline trimming cut 7 bases from V and 0 bases from J; bases unmatched to any gene: 6. This CDR3 is built from 15 residues.

As DNA, the CDR3 is TGCAGTGTAAAGTGGGGGGGCGGTCAGTACTTC. Encoded protein: CSVKWGGGQYF. The chain recombines TRBV20-1 with TRBJ2-7, with a tentative D call TRBD2 (7 bases). The CDR3 is 11 amino acids. Germline V CDR1 and CDR2: DFQATT, SNEGSKA (reference sequence). Trimming took 7 bases from V and 10 from J, leaving 17 bases between them.

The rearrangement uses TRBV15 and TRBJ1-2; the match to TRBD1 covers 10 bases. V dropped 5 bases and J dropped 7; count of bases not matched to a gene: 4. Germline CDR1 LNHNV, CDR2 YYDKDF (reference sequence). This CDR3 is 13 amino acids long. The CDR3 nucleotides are TGTGCCACCAGCCCAAGGACAGGGGGTGGCTACACCTTC. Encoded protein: CATSPRTGGGYTF.

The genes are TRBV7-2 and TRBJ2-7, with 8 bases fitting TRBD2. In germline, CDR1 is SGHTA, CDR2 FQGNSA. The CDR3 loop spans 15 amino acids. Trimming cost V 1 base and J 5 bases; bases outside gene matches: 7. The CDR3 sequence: CASSLEPTGGHEQYF. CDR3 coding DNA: TGTGCCAGCAGCTTAGAGCCAACGGGAGGGCACGAGCAGTACTTC.

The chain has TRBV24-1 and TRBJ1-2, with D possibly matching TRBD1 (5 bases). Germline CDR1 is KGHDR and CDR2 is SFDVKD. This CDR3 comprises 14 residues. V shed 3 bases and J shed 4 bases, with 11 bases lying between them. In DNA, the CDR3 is TGTGCCACCAGTGATGAGGGGCGGGTCTATGGCTACACCTTC. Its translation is CATSDEGRVYGYTF.

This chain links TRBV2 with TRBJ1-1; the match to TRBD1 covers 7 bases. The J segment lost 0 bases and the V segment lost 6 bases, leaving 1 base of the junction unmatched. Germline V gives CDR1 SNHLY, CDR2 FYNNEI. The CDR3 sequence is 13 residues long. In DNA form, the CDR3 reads TGTGCCAGCAGGGGACAGATGAACACTGAAGCTTTCTTT. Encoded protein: CASRGQMNTEAFF.

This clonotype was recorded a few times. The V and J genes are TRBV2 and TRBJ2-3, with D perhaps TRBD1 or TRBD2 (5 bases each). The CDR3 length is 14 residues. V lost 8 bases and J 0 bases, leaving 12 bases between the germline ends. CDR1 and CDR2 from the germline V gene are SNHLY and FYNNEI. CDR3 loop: CASGGSVSTDTQYF. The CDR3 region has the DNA TGTGCCAGCGGGGGTAGCGTAAGCACAGATACGCAGTATTTT.

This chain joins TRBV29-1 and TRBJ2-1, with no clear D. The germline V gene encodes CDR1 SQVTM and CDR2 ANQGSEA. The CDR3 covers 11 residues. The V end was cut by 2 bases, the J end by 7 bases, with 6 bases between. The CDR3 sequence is CSVENGNEQFF. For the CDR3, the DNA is TGCAGCGTTGAAAACGGAAATGAGCAGTTCTTC.

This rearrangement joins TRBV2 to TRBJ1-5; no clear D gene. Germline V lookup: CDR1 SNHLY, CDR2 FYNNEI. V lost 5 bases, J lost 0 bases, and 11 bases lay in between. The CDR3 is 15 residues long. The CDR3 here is CASSPDGYSNQPQHF. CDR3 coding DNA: TGTGCCAGCAGTCCTGACGGATATAGCAATCAGCCCCAGCATTTT.

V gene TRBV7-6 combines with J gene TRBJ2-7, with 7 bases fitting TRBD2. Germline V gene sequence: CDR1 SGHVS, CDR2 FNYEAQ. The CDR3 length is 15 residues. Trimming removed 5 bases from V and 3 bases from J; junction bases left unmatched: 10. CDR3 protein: CASSERGTAYYEQYF. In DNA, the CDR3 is TGTGCCAGCAGCGAGCGGGGCACAGCCTACTACGAGCAGTACTTC.